Sequencing of this T cell receptor (beta chain) was carried out in a study of blood T cells in healthy people across ages. Combining a sample-barcoded 5' primer with a J-beta primer mix, a second PCR ran for roughly 7 to 11 cycles. MiXCR was run by TCRdb on the 5' RACE reads, yielding one entry per CDR3 protein. This repertoire shows over 950,000 distinct CDR3 sequences, just over 50% found once; its top ten account for 20% to 25%. A remark on this clonotype: Its antigen remains unknown.

Study observations and caveats: Age advanced and TCR beta diversity per million T cells fell, roughly linearly.

The source of this sequence is a woman aged 55-69 years in good health. Sequenced: blood.

The CDR3 loop is CASSLGASGSNTQYF. The CDR3 DNA is TGTGCCAGCAGCCTCGGGGCTAGCGGGAGTAATACGCAGTATTTT. This sequence joins TRBV7-2 and TRBJ2-3, with 10 positions matching TRBD2. The CDR3 extends over 15 amino acids. CDR1 and CDR2 from the germline V gene are SGHTA and FQGNSA. V shed 5 bases, J shed 7 bases, and the junction held 9 bases outside the gene matches. Together with reference TRBV7-2 and TRBJ2-3, the CDR3 gives the full variable domain: GAGVSQSPSNKVTEKGKDVELRCDPISGHTALYWYRQSLGQGLEFLIYFQGNSAPDKSGLPSDRFSAERTGGSVSTLTIQRTQQEDSAVYLCASSLGASGSNTQYFGPGTRLTVL.